Following are 6 T cell receptor beta chains from one sample sequenced in a study of identical twins listed by TCRdb under 2016. Library generation was performed with 5' RACE. These reads were obtained on an Illumina HiSeq 2000. TCRdb itself trimmed the public reads at Q25 with fastp, ran MiXCR and retained productive beta chains. Records with the same CDR3 protein are collapsed into one entry carrying the most frequent genes and DNA. A total of around 490,000 distinct CDR3 sequences appear in this sample, roughly an eighth of them only once. Of the sample, approximately 0.98% falls within the top ten clones. These records were also assigned to another study, of yellow fever vaccine responses in identical twins.

The sequenced sample was CD4+ T cells sorted from blood. Every receptor here comes from a woman aged 18-29 years in good health.

V usage is TRBV20-1 and J usage is TRBJ2-3; D remains ambiguous. V was clipped by 2 bases and J by 0 bases, with 3 bases between them. The CDR3 consists of 12 residues. The germline gives CDR1 DFQATT, CDR2 SNEGSKA (reference sequence). The CDR3 nucleotides are TGCAGTGCTAGAAAGAGCACAGATACGCAGTATTTT. It codes for CSARKSTDTQYF.

This clonotype came up a few times. The rearrangement joins TRBV3-1 to TRBJ2-1; the match to TRBD1 covers 11 bases. CDR3 length: 15 residues. The junction had 8 bases not matched to a gene; V was cut back by 6 bases and J by 7 bases. The germline gives CDR1 LGHDT, CDR2 YNNKEL (reference sequence). Here the CDR3 DNA reads TGTGCCAGCAGGTTACGGACAGGGGGCATAAATGAGCAGTTCTTC. Residues: CASRLRTGGINEQFF.

J is TRBJ2-3 and V is TRBV20-1; TRBD2 agrees at 7 bases. This CDR3 has 15 residues. Germline values: CDR1 DFQATT, CDR2 SNEGSKA (reference sequence). Germline trimming cut 0 bases from V and 0 bases from J; bases unmatched to any gene: 3. The CDR3 is CSARDSSGSTDTQYF. The CDR3 region has the DNA TGCAGTGCTAGAGACTCTAGCGGAAGCACAGATACGCAGTATTTT.

This clonotype showed up many times. The rearrangement links TRBV4-1 to TRBJ1-1, with 9 bases lining up with TRBD1. This CDR3 has 16 residues. The V segment lost 4 bases and the J segment 0 bases; nucleotides outside the gene matches: 6. Germline assignment: CDR1 MGHRA and CDR2 YSYEKL. CDR3 coding DNA: TGCGCCAGCAGCCCTCAAGACAGGGGGTTGAACACTGAAGCTTTCTTT. Translating gives CASSPQDRGLNTEAFF.

The chain has TRBV29-1 and TRBJ2-5; 7 nucleotides match TRBD2. In germline, CDR1 is SQVTM, CDR2 ANQGSEA. The CDR3 is 14 amino acids. V lost 3 bases, J lost 2 bases, and 6 bases stayed unmatched. DNA of the CDR3: TGCAGCGTTGATCTCAGCGGGGCACAAGAGACCCAGTACTTC. As protein: CSVDLSGAQETQYF.

This clonotype appeared a few times. The rearrangement links TRBV7-9 to TRBJ1-4; 10 bases line up with TRBD1. Unmatched junction bases numbered 6, after V lost 3 bases and J lost 5 bases. This CDR3 comprises 16 residues. Looked up from germline, CDR1 is SEHNR and CDR2 is FQNEAQ (reference sequence). CDR3 sequence: CASSFRTGGINEKLFF. CDR3 nucleotides: TGTGCCAGCAGCTTCCGGACAGGGGGGATAAATGAAAAACTGTTTTTT. The complete variable domain, with remaining parts taken from reference TRBV7-9 and TRBJ1-4, reads DTGVSQNPRHKITKRGQNVTFRCDPISEHNRLYWYRQTLGQGPEFLTYFQNEAQLEKSRLLSDRFSAERPKGSFSTLEIQRTEQGDSAMYLCASSFRTGGINEKLFFGSGTQLSVL.